This T cell receptor (beta chain) is from a study of blood T cell repertoires in COVID-19. For the study at large: Spain, Italy and the United States supplied samples that represented acute and convalescent COVID-19. In each case, the material was cDNA or gDNA derived from T cells, B-cell-depleted T cells, or PBMCs.

In this sample, this clone turned up once. J gave up 5 bases and V 0 bases, and 3 bases lay outside the gene matches. This CDR3 spans 14 amino acids. Germline CDR1 MNHEY, CDR2 SVGEGT. Source study methods: Amplifying reference gene primers gave estimates of nucleated cell counts. The table came from immunoSEQ multiplex PCR; TCRdb's copy has only in-frame clones and leaves some out. V and J calls and clone size are copied from that table; D and trimming were computed from the DNA. The sample includes approximately 230,000 clones, roughly 88% of them seen just once. The chain carries TRBV6-2 or TRBV6-3 and TRBJ2-5, with 7 bases that match TRBD2. This receptor was obtained from a man aged 80 or over with acute or convalescent COVID-19. The specimen was peripheral blood. The CDR3 region has the DNA TGTGCCAGCAGTTACTCACGGGGGGAGGAGACCCAGTACTTC. It codes for CASSYSRGEETQYF.